The 27 T cell receptor beta chains below all came from one sample that was sequenced in a study of T cells in Graves' hyperthyroidism and ophthalmopathy. The source material, RNA transcripts, was used to amplify TCR beta CDR3 regions. With the HTBI primer set, the TCR CDR3 went through a first round of RT-PCR. TCRdb re-called the multiplex PCR reads with MiXCR, one entry per CDR3 protein. The data contain about 300,000 distinct CDR3 sequences, roughly 19% of them singletons. Specimen: blood. The receptors stem from a man aged 45-65 years with Graves' ophthalmopathy.

This clonotype was observed a few times. The chain joins TRBV18 to TRBJ2-7; D is uncertain. Trimming took 2 bases from V and 5 from J, leaving 16 bases between them. The CDR3 consists of 15 residues. Per the germline V gene, CDR1 is KGHSH and CDR2 is LQKENI. CDR3 loop: CASSPTDRRLDEQYF. The CDR3 DNA is TGTGCCAGCTCACCAACGGATCGTAGGTTGGACGAGCAGTACTTC.

In this sample, this clonotype turned up a few times. This sequence joins TRBV6-2 or TRBV6-3 and TRBJ2-1, with D possibly TRBD1 on 5 matching bases. Germline V lookup: CDR1 MNHEY, CDR2 SVGEGT. This CDR3 comprises 16 residues. Trimming pared 6 bases from V and 3 bases from J, leaving 18 bases between. Written as DNA, the CDR3 is TGTGCCAGCAGACAACGAGCAGGGCAGATCTACAATGAGCAGTTCTTC. Amino acids: CASRQRAGQIYNEQFF.

This clonotype was found a few times. The chain uses TRBV15 and TRBJ2-7; the match to TRBD2 covers 9 bases. CDR3 length: 16 residues. J gave up 3 bases and V 8 bases, and 14 bases lay outside the gene matches. Germline lookup yields CDR1 LNHNV and CDR2 YYDKDF (reference sequence). The CDR3 nucleotides read TGTGCCACCTCGGATATTTGGGGACTAGCAATCTACGAGCAGTACTTC. Amino acid sequence: CATSDIWGLAIYEQYF.

This clonotype was seen a few times. The gene calls are TRBV4-1 and TRBJ2-1, with TRBD2 identical over 7 bases. The CDR3 is made up of 15 amino acids. Looked up from germline, CDR1 is MGHRA and CDR2 is YSYEKL. The ends lost 3 bases at V and 5 bases at J; junction bases unmatched: 7. CDR3 sequence: CASSHSRELDNEQFF. The CDR3 DNA is TGCGCCAGCAGCCATTCGCGGGAGTTGGACAATGAGCAGTTCTTC.

This clonotype was detected a few times. The chain joins TRBV7-3 to TRBJ2-1, with 9 bases lining up with TRBD1. J lost 7 bases, V lost 0 bases, and 7 bases had no gene match. This CDR3 comprises 16 residues. Germline values: CDR1 SGHTA, CDR2 FQGTGA. The CDR3 coding sequence is TGTGCCAGCAGCTTAACGTCCGGGACAGGGTCGAATGAGCAGTTCTTC. Amino acids: CASSLTSGTGSNEQFF.

The chain links TRBV19 to TRBJ1-1, with D unclear. Germline CDR1 and CDR2: LNHDA and SQIVND (reference sequence). The CDR3 contains 14 residues. Trimming removed 7 bases from V and 1 base from J, with 13 bases in between. The CDR3 bases are TGTGCCAGTACCAGAGGCCCGGGGAACACTGAAGCTTTCTTT. It is translated as CASTRGPGNTEAFF.

This clonotype was detected many times. This chain links TRBV2 with TRBJ1-1, with D unclear. Germline V gene sequence: CDR1 SNHLY, CDR2 FYNNEI. V lost 6 bases and J 8 bases, leaving 7 bases between the germline ends. The CDR3 runs 10 residues. CDR3 sequence: CASRAIEAFF. Written as DNA, the CDR3 is TGTGCCAGCAGGGCTATAGAAGCTTTCTTT.

The chain has TRBV5-1 and TRBJ2-1; 8 bases align to TRBD2. The CDR3 contains 14 residues. CDR1 is SGHRS, CDR2 YFSETQ, per germline. V dropped 2 bases and J dropped 5; count of bases not matched to a gene: 3. CDR3 coding DNA: TGCGCCAGCAGCTTCTCCGGGGGGGACAATGAGCAGTTCTTC. Protein sequence: CASSFSGGDNEQFF. Using reference TRBV5-1 and TRBJ2-1 for the parts outside the CDR3, the full variable domain is KAGVTQTPRYLIKTRGQQVTLSCSPISGHRSVSWYQQTPGQGLQFLFEYFSETQRNKGNFPGRFSGRQFSNSRSEMNVSTLELGDSALYLCASSFSGGDNEQFFGPGTRLTVL.

This chain links TRBV7-9 with TRBJ2-7; D possibly uses TRBD1 or TRBD2 (5 bases each). From germline, CDR1 is SEHNR and CDR2 FQNEAQ (reference sequence). The V and J ends lost 1 base and 7 bases respectively, with 17 bases between them. CDR3 size: 15 residues. The CDR3 nucleotides are TGTGCCAGCAGCTTAGGAGGGACCCCCTGGGGGGAGCAGTACTTC. As protein: CASSLGGTPWGEQYF.

Ten or more counts support this clonotype. V gene TRBV12-3 or TRBV12-4 combines with J gene TRBJ1-5; maybe TRBD1 (6 bases). Trimming pared 3 bases from V and 2 bases from J, leaving 8 bases between. The length of the CDR3 is 14 residues. The CDR3 protein is CASSFAGGNQPQHF. In DNA form, the CDR3 reads TGTGCCAGCAGTTTTGCAGGGGGCAATCAGCCCCAGCATTTT.

The V and J genes are TRBV27 and TRBJ2-7; the D is unclear. Germline V lookup: CDR1 MNHEY, CDR2 SMNVEV (reference sequence). The CDR3 sequence is 14 residues long. V was clipped by 4 bases and J by 2 bases, with 12 bases between them. CDR3 bases: TGTGCCAGCAGTTCGCCGGTTAGGCCCTACGAGCAGTACTTC. It yields the protein CASSSPVRPYEQYF.

This clonotype was counted ten times or more. The rearrangement joins TRBV5-1 to TRBJ2-7, with 7 bases matching TRBD1. The CDR3 spans 14 residues. CDR1 SGHRS and CDR2 YFSETQ come from the germline V gene. V was pared by 0 bases and J by 6 bases, with 6 bases of the junction left unmatched. Written as DNA, the CDR3 is TGCGCCAGCAGCTTGGAAAACACAGGGGCCGAGCAGTACTTC. Translated, it gives CASSLENTGAEQYF. Combining the CDR3 with reference TRBV5-1 and TRBJ2-7 gives the whole variable domain KAGVTQTPRYLIKTRGQQVTLSCSPISGHRSVSWYQQTPGQGLQFLFEYFSETQRNKGNFPGRFSGRQFSNSRSEMNVSTLELGDSALYLCASSLENTGAEQYFGPGTRLTVT.

This clonotype was counted a few times. The chain uses TRBV30 and TRBJ2-5; the D is unclear. Trimming cost V 4 bases and J 7 bases, with 13 bases left between them. Germline lookup yields CDR1 GTSNPN and CDR2 SVGIG (reference sequence). This CDR3 contains 12 residues. The CDR3 reads CAWKTGPLTQYF. The CDR3 DNA is TGTGCCTGGAAGACTGGACCTTTGACCCAGTACTTC.

The chain links TRBV5-1 to TRBJ1-2; 8 nucleotides align to TRBD1. This CDR3 region has 15 residues. V trimming: 0 bases; J trimming: 4 bases; junction bases outside the gene matches: 5. CDR1 is SGHRS, CDR2 YFSETQ, per germline. This chain's CDR3 is CASSLGQGAGYGYTF. CDR3 bases: TGCGCCAGCAGCTTGGGTCAGGGGGCCGGCTATGGCTACACCTTC.

This clonotype was counted ten times or more. The chain joins TRBV18 to TRBJ1-2; perhaps TRBD1 as D (5 bases). Trimming cost V 2 bases and J 4 bases, with 8 bases left between them. Germline V gives CDR1 KGHSH, CDR2 LQKENI. This CDR3 region has 13 residues. In nucleotides, the CDR3 is TGTGCCAGCTCACCAGGGACTTCCTATGGCTACACCTTC. Translating gives CASSPGTSYGYTF.

At least ten counts were recorded for this clonotype. The J gene is TRBJ2-3, the V gene TRBV28, with TRBD2 matching over 10 bases. This CDR3 region has 18 residues. From germline, CDR1 is MDHEN and CDR2 SYDVKM. J was trimmed by 3 bases and V by 4 bases; bases with no gene match: 13. This CDR3 reads CASSSYRASGSITDTQYF. The CDR3, as DNA: TGTGCCAGCAGTTCCTACAGGGCTAGCGGGAGTATTACAGATACGCAGTATTTT.

This clonotype was counted between two and nine times. The chain links TRBV6-6 to TRBJ2-3; the D gene is possibly TRBD2 (6 bases). This CDR3 spans 14 amino acids. Per germline, CDR1 MNHNY and CDR2 SVGAGI (reference sequence). V was pared by 2 bases and J by 1 base, with 7 bases between. This CDR3 reads CASSYASGTDTQYF. CDR3 DNA sequence: TGTGCCAGCAGTTACGCTAGCGGCACAGATACGCAGTATTTT.

This clonotype came up a few times. The V and J genes are TRBV29-1 and TRBJ2-2; D might be TRBD2 (6 bases). V shed 4 bases and J shed 3 bases, with 15 bases lying between them. The germline gives CDR1 SQVTM, CDR2 ANQGSEA. The CDR3 consists of 15 residues. DNA for the CDR3: TGCAGCGTTGTAGGGGTGGGAGGCGACACCGGGGAGCTGTTTTTT. It encodes CSVVGVGGDTGELFF.

This clonotype appeared many times. The rearrangement uses TRBV2 and TRBJ2-1; 12 bases line up with TRBD1. J gave up 7 bases and V 10 bases, and 5 bases lay outside the gene matches. CDR3 size: 13 residues. Germline CDR1 and CDR2: SNHLY and FYNNEI. CDR3 DNA: TGTGCCATCCCGGGACAGGGGGCGAATGAGCAGTTCTTC. This gives the protein CAIPGQGANEQFF.

Concerning this clonotype: The junction does not match germline at one end; this may be a read error. The rearrangement links TRBV12-3 or TRBV12-4 to TRBJ2-7, with TRBD1 matching 9 bases. This CDR3 contains 14 residues. CDR3 sequence (DNA): TGTGTCAGCAGTTCACAGGGGGCAGTCTACGAGCAGTACTTC. This translates into CVSSSQGAVYEQYF.

Only a few counts were recorded for this clonotype. The chain carries TRBV20-1 and TRBJ2-1; D gene uncertain. The V gene lost 5 bases and the J gene lost 7 bases, with 12 bases spanning the gap. Looked up from germline, CDR1 is DFQATT and CDR2 is SNEGSKA (reference sequence). CDR3 size: 12 residues. The CDR3 region is CSAGSPNNEQFF. CDR3 nucleotides: TGCAGTGCTGGGTCCCCAAATAATGAGCAGTTCTTC.

This clonotype has only a few counts. V usage is TRBV13 and J usage is TRBJ2-7; 10 positions match TRBD1. The V segment lost 5 bases and the J segment 2 bases; nucleotides outside the gene matches: 6. The CDR3 has 15 residues. Germline CDR1 PRHDT, CDR2 FYEKMQ (reference sequence). CDR3 DNA sequence: TGTGCCAGCAGCCCGGGACAGGGGTCTCCCTACGAGCAGTACTTC. Its protein is CASSPGQGSPYEQYF.

The chain has TRBV28 and TRBJ2-7, with a tentative D call TRBD1 (5 bases). V lost 8 bases and J 0 bases, leaving 29 bases between the germline ends. The length of the CDR3 is 19 residues. CDR1 is MDHEN and CDR2 is SYDVKM in the germline V gene. The CDR3 protein is CASSAEVGFSGASSYEQYF. The DNA for the CDR3 is TGTGCCAGCTCGGCCGAGGTAGGATTCTCTGGGGCCAGCTCCTACGAGCAGTACTTC.

Many counts were recorded for this clonotype. The chain couples TRBV2 to TRBJ2-1; D is uncertain. The CDR3 consists of 12 residues. The germline CDR1 and CDR2 sequences are SNHLY and FYNNEI. Trimming took off 4 bases at V and 7 bases at J, with 8 bases between the two ends. The CDR3 DNA is TGTGCCAGCAGTGCTGGACCGAATGAGCAGTTCTTC. It translates to CASSAGPNEQFF.

This clonotype was counted between two and nine times. J is TRBJ1-2 and V is TRBV19; D gene ambiguous. The CDR3 is 14 residues long. Germline V CDR1 and CDR2: LNHDA, SQIVND (reference sequence). Trimming pared 0 bases from V and 8 bases from J, leaving 13 bases between. As DNA, the CDR3 is TGTGCCAGTAGTATAGATTTGAGTCTGGGCGGCTACACCTTC. Encoded protein: CASSIDLSLGGYTF. Full variable domain (rest looked up from reference TRBV19 and TRBJ1-2): DGGITQSPKYLFRKEGQNVTLSCEQNLNHDAMYWYRQDPGQGLRLIYYSQIVNDFQKGDIAEGYSVSREKKESFPLTVTSAQKNPTAFYLCASSIDLSLGGYTFGSGTRLTVV.

The chain couples TRBV7-3 to TRBJ2-2; no clear D gene. V lost 4 bases and J 4 bases, leaving 7 bases between the germline ends. Germline V gene lookup returns CDR1 SGHTA and CDR2 FQGTGA. This CDR3 is 13 amino acids long. CDR3 sequence (DNA): TGTGCCAGCAGCTCCCAGACCACCGGGGAGCTGTTTTTT. Protein sequence: CASSSQTTGELFF.

This CDR3 reads CASSVPRDTDGNTIYF. In DNA, the CDR3 is TGCGCCAGCAGCGTACCCCGGGACACCGATGGAAACACCATATATTTT. V and J are TRBV5-1 and TRBJ1-3; D is possibly TRBD1 (6 bases). The germline V gene encodes CDR1 SGHRS and CDR2 YFSETQ. CDR3 length: 16 amino acids. The ends were cut back, 4 bases at V and 3 bases at J, with 17 bases in the middle. Full variable domain (remainder filled in from reference TRBV5-1 and TRBJ1-3): KAGVTQTPRYLIKTRGQQVTLSCSPISGHRSVSWYQQTPGQGLQFLFEYFSETQRNKGNFPGRFSGRQFSNSRSEMNVSTLELGDSALYLCASSVPRDTDGNTIYFGEGSWLTVV.